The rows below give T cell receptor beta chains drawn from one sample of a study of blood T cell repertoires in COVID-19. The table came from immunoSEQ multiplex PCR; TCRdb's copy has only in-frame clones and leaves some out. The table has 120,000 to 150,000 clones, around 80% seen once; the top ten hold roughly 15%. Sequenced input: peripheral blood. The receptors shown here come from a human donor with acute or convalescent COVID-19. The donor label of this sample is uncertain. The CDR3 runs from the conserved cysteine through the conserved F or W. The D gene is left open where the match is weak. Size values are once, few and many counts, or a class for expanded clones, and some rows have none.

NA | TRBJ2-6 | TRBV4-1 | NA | TGCGCCAGCAGCCGGCTGTCTGGGGCCAACGTCCTGACTTTC | CASSRLSGANVLTF
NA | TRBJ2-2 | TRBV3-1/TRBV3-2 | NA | TGTGCCAGCAGTCGGGGGGCGGGCGCGAACACCGGGGAGCTGTTTTTT | CASSRGAGANTGELFF
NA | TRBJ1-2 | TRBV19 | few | TGTGCCAGTAACCCGGGGTATGGCTACACCTTC | CASNPGYGYTF
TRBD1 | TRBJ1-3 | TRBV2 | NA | TGTGCCAGCAGGGGACAGGGGGGATCTGGAAACACCATATATTTT | CASRGQGGSGNTIYF
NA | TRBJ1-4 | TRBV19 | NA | TGTGCCAGTAGTACAGGGCCGACTGAAAAACTGTTTTTT | CASSTGPTEKLFF
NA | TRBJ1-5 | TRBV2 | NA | TGTGCCAGCAGAGAGAACAGGGTACTTAATCAGCCCCAGCATTTT | CASRENRVLNQPQHF
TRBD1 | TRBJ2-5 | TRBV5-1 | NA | TGCGCCAGCAGCCCGGACAGGGGTCTCCAAGAGACCCAGTACTTC | CASSPDRGLQETQYF
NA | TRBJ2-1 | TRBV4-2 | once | TGTGCCAGCAGCCAGAGTGGACTCATCTCCTACAATGAGCAGTTCTTC | CASSQSGLISYNEQFF
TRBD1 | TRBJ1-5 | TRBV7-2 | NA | TGTGCCAGCAGCAGCGACAGGGGCAATCAGCCCCAGCATTTT | CASSSDRGNQPQHF
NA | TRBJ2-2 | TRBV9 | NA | TGTGCCAGCAGCAACAGGGTTATGAGTCCCGGGGAGCTGTTTTTT | CASSNRVMSPGELFF
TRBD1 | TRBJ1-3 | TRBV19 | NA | TGTGCCAGTACCGAGGGGGCGCGGGGAAACACCATATATTTT | CASTEGARGNTIYF
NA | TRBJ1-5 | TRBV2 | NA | TGTGCCAGCAAACTAAGCAATCAGCCCCAGCATTTT | CASKLSNQPQHF
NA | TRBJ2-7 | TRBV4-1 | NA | TGCGCCAGCAGCCAAGTGATTGGGGGCCGAGGCTACGAGCAGTACTTC | CASSQVIGGRGYEQYF
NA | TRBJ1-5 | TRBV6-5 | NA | TGTGCCAGCTTCGCGGGGGGCAGCCAGCCCCAGCATTTT | CASFAGGSQPQHF
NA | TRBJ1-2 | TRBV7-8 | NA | TGTGCCAGCAGCTTAAGAGACAGTCTCTATGGGGGCTACACCTTC | CASSLRDSLYGGYTF
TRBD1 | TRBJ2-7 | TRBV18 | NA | TGTGCCAGCTCACCGGGACAGGGAACCGAGCAGTACTTC | CASSPGQGTEQYF
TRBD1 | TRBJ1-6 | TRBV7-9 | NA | TGTGCCAGCAGCGGACAGGCAAATAATTCACCCCTCCACTTT | CASSGQANNSPLHF
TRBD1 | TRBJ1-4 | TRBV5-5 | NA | TGTGCCAGCGGCCGACAGGGAGTCGGTGAAAAACTGTTTTTT | CASGRQGVGEKLFF
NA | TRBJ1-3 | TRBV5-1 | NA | TGCGCCAGCAGCTTGACAGCAGGCTCTGGAAACACCATATATTTT | CASSLTAGSGNTIYF
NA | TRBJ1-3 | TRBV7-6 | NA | TGTGCCAGCAGCTTAGGGCAGGGCTCTGGAAACACCATATATTTT | CASSLGQGSGNTIYF
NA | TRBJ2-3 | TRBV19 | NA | TGTGCCAGTCGGGAGAGAGCCACAGATACGCAGTATTTT | CASRERATDTQYF
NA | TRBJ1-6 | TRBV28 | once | TGTGCCAGCAGTTTAATCCAGGGGAACTCACCCCTCCACTTT | CASSLIQGNSPLHF